These 15 T cell receptor beta chains originate from one sample sequenced in a study of blood T cell repertoires in COVID-19. Assay used: immunoSEQ multiplex PCR; TCRdb lists only in-frame clones, some missing. The sample contains 110,000 or so clones, roughly 80% of which appear only once. The sequenced sample was peripheral blood. The receptors originated from a man aged 50 to 60 with acute or convalescent COVID-19.

This chain connects TRBV5-4 to TRBJ2-3; the D gene is possibly TRBD2 (5 bases). Trimming shortened V by 4 bases and J by 0 bases, and 15 bases separated the two germline ends. This CDR3 is built from 16 residues. In germline, CDR1 is SGHNT, CDR2 YYREEE (reference sequence). The CDR3 is CASSQRGGSSTDTQYF. The DNA for the CDR3 is TGTGCCAGCAGCCAACGGGGTGGCTCTAGCACAGATACGCAGTATTTT.

The chain combines TRBV5-6 with TRBJ2-3; 7 bases agree with TRBD1. CDR1 SGHDT and CDR2 YYEEEE come from the germline V gene. V was clipped by 4 bases and J by 4 bases; unmatched bases: 6. This CDR3 spans 14 amino acids. As DNA, the CDR3 is TGTGCCAGCAGCACCACAGGGGTACCAGATACGCAGTATTTT. Translated: CASSTTGVPDTQYF.

The rearrangement links TRBV7-8 to TRBJ1-4; no reliable D call. Germline V gene sequence: CDR1 SGHVS, CDR2 FQNEAQ. Trimming removed 5 bases from V and 5 bases from J, with 12 bases in between. The CDR3 covers 14 residues. The DNA of the CDR3 is TGTGCCAGCAGCCCCCCCGGGGTCAATGAAAAACTGTTTTTT. It encodes CASSPPGVNEKLFF.

The chain joins TRBV5-1 to TRBJ2-3, with 8 bases that match TRBD2. Germline V lookup: CDR1 SGHRS, CDR2 YFSETQ. This CDR3 has 16 residues. J was trimmed by 1 base and V by 0 bases; bases with no gene match: 4. CDR3 amino acids: CASSLESRGGTDTQYF. CDR3 nucleotides: TGCGCCAGCAGCTTGGAATCGCGGGGGGGCACAGATACGCAGTATTTT.

This chain links TRBV24-1 with TRBJ1-1, with a weak D call TRBD1 (5 bases). The germline V and J ends were trimmed by 8 bases and 0 bases, with 9 bases remaining between them. The CDR3 is made up of 13 amino acids. Per germline, CDR1 KGHDR and CDR2 SFDVKD. CDR3 protein: CATTGGMNTEAFF. In nucleotides, the CDR3 is TGTGCCACCACCGGGGGGATGAACACTGAAGCTTTCTTT.

The chain recombines TRBV27 with TRBJ1-2, with 9 bases identical to TRBD1. CDR3 length: 16 residues. The V and J ends lost 4 bases and 4 bases, in that order; junction bases with no gene match: 10. CDR1 MNHEY and CDR2 SMNVEV come from the germline V gene (reference sequence). The CDR3 here is CASSWDRASDVYGYTF. The CDR3 nucleotides read TGTGCCAGCAGTTGGGACAGGGCGAGCGATGTCTATGGCTACACCTTC.

This clone was seen more than once but under ten times. This chain uses TRBV19 with TRBJ2-2; 11 bases are a match to TRBD2. Germline-derived CDR1 and CDR2 are LNHDA and SQIVND (reference sequence). This CDR3 contains 17 residues. J lost 0 bases, V lost 5 bases, and 5 bases had no gene match. CDR3 DNA: TGTGCCAGTAGTCTGGGACTAGCGGCGTCGAACACCGGGGAGCTGTTTTTT. It translates to CASSLGLAASNTGELFF.

The chain uses TRBV7-3 and TRBJ2-1; 8 bases match TRBD1. J lost 0 bases, V lost 3 bases, and 10 bases had no gene match. The germline CDR1 and CDR2 sequences are SGHTA and FQGTGA. This CDR3 has 18 amino acids. In DNA form, the CDR3 reads TGTGCCAGCAGCTTCCAAGGCCCGGACAGGGTCTCCTACAATGAGCAGTTCTTC. Translated: CASSFQGPDRVSYNEQFF.

V gene TRBV7-2 combines with J gene TRBJ1-2, with TRBD1 as a possible D gene (5 bases). This CDR3 has 14 residues. V shed 7 bases and J shed 2 bases, with 14 bases lying between them. CDR1 is SGHTA and CDR2 is FQGNSA in the germline V gene. In DNA, the CDR3 is TGTGCCAGCACCCATACAGGATCCAACTATGGCTACACCTTC. It yields the protein CASTHTGSNYGYTF. Based on the CDR3 plus reference TRBV7-2 and TRBJ1-2, the full variable domain is GAGVSQSPSNKVTEKGKDVELRCDPISGHTALYWYRQSLGQGLEFLIYFQGNSAPDKSGLPSDRFSAERTGGSVSTLTIQRTQQEDSAVYLCASTHTGSNYGYTFGSGTRLTVV.

The rearrangement uses TRBV25-1 and TRBJ1-1; the D gene is possibly TRBD1 (6 bases). Trimming cost V 6 bases and J 9 bases, with 17 bases left between them. The CDR3 covers 13 residues. The V gene's germline CDR1 is MGHDK and CDR2 SYGVNS. CDR3 DNA sequence: TGTGCCAGCAGCCCCAGGGGAGTGGGGAAAGCTTTCTTT. It encodes CASSPRGVGKAFF.

The V call is TRBV28, the J call TRBJ1-5; the D is unclear. This CDR3 has 12 residues. Germline CDR1 MDHEN, CDR2 SYDVKM. With 2 bases removed from V and 6 bases from J, the gap between germline ends came to 5 bases. DNA for the CDR3: TGTGCCAGCAGTTTAATCTCTCAGCCCCAGCATTTT. Its protein is CASSLISQPQHF.

CDR3 bases: TGTGCCTGGAGGGTCGCGTATGGCTACACCTTC. Its translation is CAWRVAYGYTF. The V call is TRBV30, the J call TRBJ1-2; D unclear. Trimming cost V 3 bases and J 5 bases, with 7 bases left between them. There are 11 residues in the CDR3. Germline CDR1 reads GTSNPN; CDR2 reads SVGIG (reference sequence).

This clone was seen more than once but under ten times. The J gene is TRBJ2-7, the V gene TRBV7-8; possibly TRBD1 for D (5 bases). Germline V gene lookup returns CDR1 SGHVS and CDR2 FQNEAQ. The V end was cut by 4 bases, the J end by 0 bases, with 10 bases between. The CDR3 contains 14 residues. The CDR3 here is CASSSRQSSYEQYF. In nucleotides, the CDR3 is TGTGCCAGCAGCTCCCGACAGAGCTCCTACGAGCAGTACTTC.

The gene calls are TRBV18 and TRBJ2-3; D is unresolved. CDR1 KGHSH and CDR2 LQKENI come from the germline V gene. The CDR3 runs to 11 residues. V lost 5 bases to trimming and J lost 6 bases, with 6 bases between them. The CDR3 nucleotides are TGTGCCAGCTCATCGGTGGATACGCAGTATTTT. Translating it yields CASSSVDTQYF.

The chain carries TRBV21-1 and TRBJ1-5; the D call of TRBD1 is as the table states it, not checked on the DNA. TRBV21-1 is listed as a pseudogene. The CDR3 has 13 amino acids. CDR3 in DNA: TGTGCCAGCGGCGGACAGGGAGGGGAGCCCCAGCATTTT. This translates into CASGGQGGEPQHF.